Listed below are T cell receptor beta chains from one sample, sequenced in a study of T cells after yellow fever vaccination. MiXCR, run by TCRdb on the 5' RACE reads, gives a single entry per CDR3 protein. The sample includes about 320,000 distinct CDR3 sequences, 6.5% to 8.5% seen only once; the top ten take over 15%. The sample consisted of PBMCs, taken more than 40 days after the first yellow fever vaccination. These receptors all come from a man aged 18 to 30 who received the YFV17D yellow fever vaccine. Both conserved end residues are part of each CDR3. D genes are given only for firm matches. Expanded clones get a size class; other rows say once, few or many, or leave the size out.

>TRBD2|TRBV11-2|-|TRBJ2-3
CASSLASGGAPDTQYF
TGTGCCAGCAGCTTAGCTAGCGGGGGGGCCCCAGATACGCAGTATTTT
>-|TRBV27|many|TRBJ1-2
CASSLCAGACGYTF
TGTGCCAGCAGTTTATGTGCCGGGGCCTGTGGCTACACCTTC
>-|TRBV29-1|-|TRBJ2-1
CSVYAGTRNEQFF
TGCAGCGTTTACGCAGGGACTCGCAATGAGCAGTTCTTC
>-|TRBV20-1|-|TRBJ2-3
CSARDIRSTTDTQYF
TGCAGTGCTAGAGATATAAGGTCCACCACAGATACGCAGTATTTT
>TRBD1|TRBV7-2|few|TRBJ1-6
CASSPRTGSNSPLHF
TGTGCCAGCAGCCCGCGGACAGGCTCTAATTCACCCCTCCACTTT
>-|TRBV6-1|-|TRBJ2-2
CASRRPSAGELFF
TGTGCCAGCAGGAGGCCTAGTGCCGGGGAGCTGTTTTTT
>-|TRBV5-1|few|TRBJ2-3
CASSLGQETDTQYF
TGCGCCAGCAGCTTGGGACAGGAGACAGATACGCAGTATTTT
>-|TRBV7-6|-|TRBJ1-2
CASSPGAYNGYTF
TGTGCCAGCAGCCCCGGGGCTTACAATGGCTACACCTTC
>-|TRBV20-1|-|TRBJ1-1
CSARPGGFTEAFF
TGCAGTGCTAGACCCGGGGGCTTCACTGAAGCTTTCTTT
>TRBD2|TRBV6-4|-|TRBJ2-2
CASNRHATSNPGELFF
TGTGCCAGCAACCGACACGCGACTAGCAACCCAGGGGAGCTGTTTTTT
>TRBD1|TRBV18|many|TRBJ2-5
CASSDRAQETQYF
TGTGCCAGCTCTGACAGGGCCCAAGAGACCCAGTACTTC
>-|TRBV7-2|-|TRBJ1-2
CASSPWEGPYGYTF
TGTGCCAGCAGCCCCTGGGAGGGGCCTTATGGCTACACCTTC
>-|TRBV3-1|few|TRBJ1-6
CASSQGMYSPLHF
TGTGCCAGCAGCCAGGGGATGTATTCACCCCTCCACTTT
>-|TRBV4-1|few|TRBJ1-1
CASSQAILNTEAFF
TGCGCCAGCAGCCAAGCCATTTTGAACACTGAAGCTTTCTTT
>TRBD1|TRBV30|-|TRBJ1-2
CAWSRQGSGYTF
TGTGCCTGGAGTAGACAGGGTTCTGGCTACACCTTC
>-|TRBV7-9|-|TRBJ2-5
CASSLDGGPLKTQYF
TGTGCCAGCAGCTTAGACGGGGGGCCGCTCAAGACCCAGTACTTC
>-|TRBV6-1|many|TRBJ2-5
CASTTLFGVGGTQYF
TGTGCCAGCACTACATTGTTCGGGGTCGGCGGGACCCAGTACTTC
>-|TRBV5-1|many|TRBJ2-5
CASSFMAAEQETQYF
TGCGCCAGCAGCTTTATGGCGGCAGAACAAGAGACCCAGTACTTC
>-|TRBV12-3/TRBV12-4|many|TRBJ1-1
CASSFWGTEAFF
TGTGCCAGCAGTTTTTGGGGGACTGAAGCTTTCTTT
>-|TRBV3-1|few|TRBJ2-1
CASSQHAVQGINEQFF
TGTGCCAGCAGCCAACATGCGGTCCAGGGCATTAATGAGCAGTTCTTC
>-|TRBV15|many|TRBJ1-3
CATSRDPDNPGNTIYF
TGTGCCACCAGCAGAGATCCGGACAACCCTGGAAACACCATATATTTT
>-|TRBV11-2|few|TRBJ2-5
CASSLEASLGETQYF
TGTGCCAGCAGCTTAGAAGCTAGCCTTGGAGAGACCCAGTACTTC
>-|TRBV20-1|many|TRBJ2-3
CSAGQGTDTQYF
TGCAGTGCTGGGCAGGGCACAGATACGCAGTATTTT
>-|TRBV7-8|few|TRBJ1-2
CASSFRESGYTF
TGTGCCAGCAGCTTTCGGGAGTCAGGCTACACCTTC
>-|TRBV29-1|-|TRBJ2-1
CSVVKAPNNEQFF
TGCAGCGTGGTAAAGGCGCCGAACAATGAGCAGTTCTTC
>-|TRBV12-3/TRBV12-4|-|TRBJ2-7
CASSFSQASYEQYF
TGTGCCAGCAGTTTCTCACAGGCCAGCTACGAGCAGTACTTC
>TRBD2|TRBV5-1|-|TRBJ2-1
CASSSGGTSGINEQFF
TGCGCCAGCAGCTCTGGGGGGACTAGCGGCATCAATGAGCAGTTCTTC
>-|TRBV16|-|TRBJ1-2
CAISKEAFNYGYTF
TGTGCCATCAGCAAAGAGGCGTTTAACTATGGCTACACCTTC
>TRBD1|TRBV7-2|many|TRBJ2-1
CASSLAGTAVGNEQFF
TGTGCCAGCAGCTTAGCCGGGACAGCGGTGGGCAATGAGCAGTTCTTC
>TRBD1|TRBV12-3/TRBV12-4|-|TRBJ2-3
CASSLTGRGRTDTQYF
TGTGCCAGCAGTTTAACTGGCAGGGGGCGCACAGATACGCAGTATTTT
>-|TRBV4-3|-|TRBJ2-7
CASSQGASGLSYEQYF
TGCGCCAGCAGCCAAGGAGCCAGCGGATTATCCTACGAGCAGTACTTC
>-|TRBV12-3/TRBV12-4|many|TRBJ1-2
CASSLGTGMDYGYTF
TGTGCCAGCAGTTTGGGGACCGGGATGGACTATGGCTACACCTTC
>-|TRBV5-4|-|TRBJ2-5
CASSLQQGTETQYF
TGTGCCAGCAGCTTGCAACAGGGAACGGAGACCCAGTACTTC
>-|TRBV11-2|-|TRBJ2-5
CASSLPRGSGEMAETQYF
TGTGCCAGCAGCTTACCTAGGGGGTCAGGGGAAATGGCGGAGACCCAGTACTTC
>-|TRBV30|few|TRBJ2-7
CAWGDGVYEQYF
TGTGCCTGGGGCGACGGAGTCTACGAGCAGTACTTC
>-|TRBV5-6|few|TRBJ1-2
CASSLDARGYTF
TGTGCCAGCAGCTTGGATGCCAGGGGCTACACCTTC
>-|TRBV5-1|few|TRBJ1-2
CASSLAGPNYGYTF
TGCGCCAGCAGCTTGGCCGGGCCTAACTATGGCTACACCTTC
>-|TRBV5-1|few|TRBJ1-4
CASSPGPTNEKLFF
TGCGCCAGCAGCCCAGGCCCAACTAATGAAAAACTGTTTTTT
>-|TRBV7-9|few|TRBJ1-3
CASSLSIQTNTIYF
TGTGCCAGCAGCTTATCGATACAGACAAACACCATATATTTT
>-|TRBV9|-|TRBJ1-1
CASSVDPGGRTEAFF
TGTGCCAGCAGCGTAGATCCGGGGGGCCGCACTGAAGCTTTCTTT
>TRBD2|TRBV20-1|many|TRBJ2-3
CSASSGGATDTQYF
TGCAGTGCTAGCAGCGGGGGCGCGACAGATACGCAGTATTTT
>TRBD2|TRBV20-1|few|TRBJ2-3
CSAEGLAGGVTDTQYF
TGCAGTGCTGAGGGTCTAGCGGGGGGGGTCACAGATACGCAGTATTTT
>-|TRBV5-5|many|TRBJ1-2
CASNSDRNLYGYTF
TGTGCCAGCAACTCGGACCGCAATCTATATGGCTACACCTTC
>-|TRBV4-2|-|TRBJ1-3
CASSQVDPGNTIYF
TGTGCCAGCAGCCAAGTGGACCCTGGAAACACCATATATTTT
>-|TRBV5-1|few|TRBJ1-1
CASSLGSENTEAFF
TGCGCCAGCAGCTTGGGGTCGGAGAACACTGAAGCTTTCTTT
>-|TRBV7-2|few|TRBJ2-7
CASSSSGPGEQYF
TGTGCCAGCAGCTCCTCAGGGCCCGGGGAGCAGTACTTC
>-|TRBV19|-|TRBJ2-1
CASSTPDWVVEQFF
TGTGCCAGTAGTACTCCCGACTGGGTCGTGGAGCAGTTCTTC